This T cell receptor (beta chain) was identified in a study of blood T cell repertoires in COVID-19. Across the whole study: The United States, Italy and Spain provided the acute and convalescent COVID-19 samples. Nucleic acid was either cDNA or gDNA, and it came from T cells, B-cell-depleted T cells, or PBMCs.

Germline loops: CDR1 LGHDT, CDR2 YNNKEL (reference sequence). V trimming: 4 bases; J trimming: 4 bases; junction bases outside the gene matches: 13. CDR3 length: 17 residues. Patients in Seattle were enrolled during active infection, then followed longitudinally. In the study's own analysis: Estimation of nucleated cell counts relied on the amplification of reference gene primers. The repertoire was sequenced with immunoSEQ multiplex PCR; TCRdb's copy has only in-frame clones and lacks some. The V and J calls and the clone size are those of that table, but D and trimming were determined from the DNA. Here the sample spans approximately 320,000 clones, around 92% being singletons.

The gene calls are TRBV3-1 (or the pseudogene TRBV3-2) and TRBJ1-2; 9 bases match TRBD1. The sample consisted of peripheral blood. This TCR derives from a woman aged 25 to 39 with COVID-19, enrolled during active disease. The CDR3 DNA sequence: TGTGCCAGCAGCCCGAAAGGAGGAACAGGGGGCGGCTATGGCTACACCTTC. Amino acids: CASSPKGGTGGGYGYTF.